A single sample is the source of the 24 T cell receptor beta chains below, sequenced in a study of blood T cell repertoires in COVID-19. TCRdb keeps only in-frame clones here, not all; method: immunoSEQ multiplex PCR. This repertoire shows 350,000 to 500,000 clones, roughly 84% found once; its top ten account for roughly 1.4%. The sequencing sample was made of PBMCs or T cells enriched from blood (not recorded which). Every receptor here comes from a woman aged 18-29 years who had been exposed to COVID-19.

This clone was picked up one time. The chain recombines TRBV4-2 with TRBJ2-2, with TRBD1 matching over 9 bases. Unmatched junction bases numbered 10, after V lost 2 bases and J lost 3 bases. This CDR3 is 18 amino acids long. The V gene's germline CDR1 is LGHNA and CDR2 YNFKEQ. The CDR3, as DNA: TGTGCCAGCAGCCAACGCCGGGACAGGGAAAGAGACACCGGGGAGCTGTTTTTT. The encoded protein is CASSQRRDRERDTGELFF.

In this sample, this clone turned up once. This rearrangement joins TRBV9 to TRBJ2-1, with 8 positions matching TRBD2. Germline CDR1 reads SGDLS; CDR2 reads YYNGEE. The CDR3 spans 17 residues. V trimming: 0 bases; J trimming: 2 bases; junction bases outside the gene matches: 7. CDR3 region: CASSVGTGGTTYNEQFF. CDR3 nucleotide sequence: TGTGCCAGCAGCGTAGGAACGGGGGGGACTACCTACAATGAGCAGTTCTTC.

CDR3 sequence: CSASASGTDFNYGYTF. CDR3 in DNA: TGCAGTGCTAGTGCCTCCGGGACAGATTTTAACTATGGCTACACCTTC. The rearrangement uses TRBV20-1 and TRBJ1-2, with TRBD1 matching over 7 bases. V shed 3 bases and J 1 base; nucleotides not matched to a gene: 11. The CDR3 runs to 16 residues. Germline loops: CDR1 DFQATT, CDR2 SNEGSKA (reference sequence).

The rearrangement uses TRBV5-6 and TRBJ1-1; D is perhaps TRBD1 (5 bases). V lost 6 bases and J 4 bases, leaving 13 bases between the germline ends. CDR3 length: 13 residues. In germline, CDR1 is SGHDT, CDR2 YYEEEE. Here the CDR3 reads CASTWGRSTEAFF. CDR3 DNA sequence: TGTGCCAGCACCTGGGGCAGGAGCACTGAAGCTTTCTTT. The variable domain in full, completed from reference TRBV5-6 and TRBJ1-1, reads DAGVTQSPTHLIKTRGQQVTLRCSPKSGHDTVSWYQQALGQGPQFIFQYYEEEERQRGNFPDRFSGHQFPNYSSELNVNALLLGDSALYLCASTWGRSTEAFFGQGTRLTVV.

The chain uses TRBV28 and TRBJ1-2; D ambiguous. CDR1 and CDR2 (germline): MDHEN, SYDVKM. There are 13 residues in the CDR3. V dropped 3 bases and J dropped 6 bases, with 11 bases sitting between them. CDR3 nucleotides: TGTGCCAGCAGTTTTAGAGGGAGCAATGGCTACACCTTC. Protein sequence: CASSFRGSNGYTF.

This chain connects TRBV20-1 to TRBJ1-6; D unresolved. CDR3 size: 11 residues. V was pared by 6 bases and J by 13 bases, with 13 bases between. Germline lookup yields CDR1 DFQATT and CDR2 SNEGSKA (reference sequence). The CDR3 DNA follows: TGCAGTGCCAGGTCCCATCTCCCCCTCCACTTT. This encodes CSARSHLPLHF.

The CDR3 nucleotides are TGTGCCAGCAGTTTAGTAGGCGGGGGAGGCGAGCAGTACTTC. Encoded protein: CASSLVGGGGEQYF. The chain recombines TRBV28 with TRBJ2-7; 7 bases agree with TRBD2. Trimming removed 2 bases from V and 6 bases from J; junction bases left unmatched: 7. CDR1 and CDR2 from the germline V gene are MDHEN and SYDVKM. This CDR3 has 14 residues.

The chain recombines TRBV27 with TRBJ2-7; TRBD2 matches at 7 bases. The CDR3 has 12 amino acids. CDR1 is MNHEY and CDR2 is SMNVEV in the germline V gene (reference sequence). The junction had 4 bases not matched to a gene; V was cut back by 5 bases and J by 6 bases. CDR3 nucleotide sequence: TGTGCCAGCAGTCCCGGACTAGGCGAGCAGTACTTC. Residues: CASSPGLGEQYF.

This clone appeared a few times. CDR3 sequence reads: CASSLGSRQGGAEAFF. For the CDR3, the DNA is TGTGCCAGCAGCTTAGGGTCCCGGCAGGGGGGTGCTGAAGCTTTCTTT. This chain joins TRBV11-3 and TRBJ1-1; 7 bases map to TRBD1. CDR1 SGHNT and CDR2 YENEEA come from the germline V gene. The trim removed 1 base at V and 6 bases at J, leaving 11 bases unmatched. The CDR3 extends over 16 amino acids.

The V and J genes are TRBV9 and TRBJ2-1; weak D call: TRBD2 (6 bases). Trimming shortened V by 0 bases and J by 4 bases, and 23 bases separated the two germline ends. CDR1 and CDR2 from the germline V gene are SGDLS and YYNGEE. There are 19 residues in the CDR3. The CDR3 protein is CASSVVPSGGGVGYNEQFF. The CDR3 DNA reads TGTGCCAGCAGCGTAGTGCCGAGCGGAGGCGGGGTGGGGTACAATGAGCAGTTCTTC.

The chain links TRBV20-1 to TRBJ2-5, with D perhaps TRBD2 (5 bases). CDR3 length: 11 amino acids. Germline lookup yields CDR1 DFQATT and CDR2 SNEGSKA (reference sequence). The CDR3 loop reads CTAGQRETQYF. The DNA for the CDR3 is TGCACCGCGGGCCAGAGGGAGACCCAGTACTTC.

This chain connects TRBV29-1 to TRBJ2-1, with 9 positions matching TRBD2. Looked up from germline, CDR1 is SQVTM and CDR2 is ANQGSEA. V dropped 5 bases and J dropped 4; count of bases not matched to a gene: 12. CDR3 length: 16 residues. The CDR3 region is CSVTPIAGVTYNEQFF. The CDR3 DNA sequence: TGCAGCGTTACTCCAATAGCGGGAGTTACATACAATGAGCAGTTCTTC.

The CDR3 sequence: CASGRHRVLNEKLFF. Here the CDR3 DNA reads TGTGCTAGTGGCCGACACAGGGTACTTAATGAAAAACTGTTTTTT. The chain links TRBV12-5 to TRBJ1-4; D is perhaps TRBD1 (6 bases). Germline V gives CDR1 LGHNT, CDR2 FRNRAP. This CDR3 is built from 15 residues. The ends were cut back, 6 bases at V and 4 bases at J, with 15 bases in the middle.

The CDR3 here is CASSLAAGGNYGYTF. The CDR3 region has the DNA TGTGCCAGCAGCTTAGCGGCAGGGGGAAACTATGGCTACACCTTC. This chain uses TRBV11-2 with TRBJ1-2, with TRBD1 identical over 7 bases. This CDR3 contains 15 residues. CDR1 is SGHAT and CDR2 is FQNNGV in the germline V gene. Losses at the gene ends were 1 base for V and 2 bases for J; bases not matched to a gene: 4.

J is TRBJ1-6 and V is TRBV11-2; D is perhaps TRBD1 (6 bases). The CDR3 has 17 amino acids. The V gene's germline CDR1 is SGHAT and CDR2 FQNNGV. Trimming cost V 1 base and J 7 bases, with 17 bases left between them. CDR3 sequence (DNA): TGTGCCAGCAGCTTAGGAGTGTATGGGCAGGGGAATTCACCCCTCCACTTT. This codes for CASSLGVYGQGNSPLHF.

The V gene is TRBV6-6, the J gene TRBJ1-3; 8 bases align to TRBD1. There are 14 residues in the CDR3. Germline V gene data show CDR1 as MNHNY and CDR2 as SVGAGI (reference sequence). V shed 6 bases, J shed 3 bases, and the junction held 4 bases outside the gene matches. CDR3: CASSPGQGGNTIYF. The CDR3 bases are TGTGCCAGCAGCCCCGGACAGGGTGGAAACACCATATATTTT.

The chain recombines TRBV28 with TRBJ1-2; the D gene is possibly TRBD1 (6 bases). The CDR3 has 14 residues. Deletions cut 3 bases from V and 8 bases from J, with 16 bases between. The germline V gene encodes CDR1 MDHEN and CDR2 SYDVKM. The CDR3 spells CASSLGHDYWGYTF. As DNA, the CDR3 is TGTGCCAGCAGTTTGGGACACGATTACTGGGGCTACACCTTC.

The chain combines TRBV10-2 with TRBJ2-7; 8 bases line up with TRBD2. Germline values: CDR1 WSHSY, CDR2 SAAADI. The CDR3 is 13 amino acids. V gave up 5 bases and J gave up 6 bases; unmatched junction bases: 6. The DNA of the CDR3 is TGCGCCAGCAGTCCAGCGGGAGCCTCCGAGCAGTACTTC. It is translated as CASSPAGASEQYF.

This chain uses TRBV6-6 with TRBJ2-2; D uncertain. The CDR3 contains 15 residues. Germline V lookup: CDR1 MNHNY, CDR2 SVGAGI (reference sequence). Between the trimmed V and J ends, which lost 2 bases and 1 base, there was a span of 8 bases. The CDR3 nucleotides read TGTGCCAGCAGTTACCGCCAGGTGAACACCGGGGAGCTGTTTTTT. This translates into CASSYRQVNTGELFF.

The rearrangement joins TRBV5-1 to TRBJ2-3; a weak D match, TRBD1 (6 bases). CDR1 and CDR2 (germline): SGHRS, YFSETQ. The CDR3 is 17 amino acids. V lost 2 bases and J lost 4, with 20 bases in between. The CDR3: CASSFGGRAGAADTQYF. CDR3 sequence (DNA): TGCGCCAGCAGCTTTGGGGGCAGGGCGGGTGCCGCAGATACGCAGTATTTT.

The V and J genes are TRBV5-5 and TRBJ1-4; possible D gene TRBD1, 6 bases. The germline CDR1 and CDR2 sequences are SGHKS and YYEKEE (reference sequence). The CDR3 is made up of 15 amino acids. With 3 bases removed from V and 0 bases from J, the gap between germline ends came to 9 bases. CDR3 sequence: CASSSGHATNEKLFF. Written as DNA, the CDR3 is TGTGCCAGCAGCTCGGGACATGCAACTAATGAAAAACTGTTTTTT.

The count of this clone is one. The chain couples TRBV28 to TRBJ2-7; 7 bases fit TRBD2. V lost 7 bases, J lost 6 bases, and 15 bases stayed unmatched. This CDR3 is built from 15 residues. CDR1 is MDHEN and CDR2 is SYDVKM in the germline V gene. The CDR3 is CASTASGPVLREQYF. In DNA form, the CDR3 reads TGTGCCAGCACGGCTAGCGGACCTGTTTTACGCGAGCAGTACTTC.

The chain combines TRBV25-1 with TRBJ2-5, with D unresolved. Trimming cost V 1 base and J 6 bases, with 6 bases left between them. There are 12 residues in the CDR3. CDR1 is MGHDK and CDR2 is SYGVNS in the germline V gene. CDR3 sequence (DNA): TGTGCCAGCAGTGAATTTGGCCAGACCCAGTACTTC. Protein sequence: CASSEFGQTQYF.

V is TRBV4-3 and J is TRBJ2-5; TRBD2 is a possible D gene (5 bases). V was shortened by 0 bases and J by 4 bases, with 6 bases between the two germline ends. Germline CDR1 and CDR2: LGHNA and YSLEER. CDR3 length equals 13 residues. Here the CDR3 reads CASSQDRGETQYF. As DNA, the CDR3 is TGCGCCAGCAGCCAAGATCGGGGAGAGACCCAGTACTTC.